This TCR beta chain was identified in a study of shared clonotypes between healthy human individuals. Profiled with immunoSEQ multiplex PCR; TCRdb holds only in-frame clones, not every one. The table shows around 1,000,000 clones, with approximately 80% occurring only once. Nashville, Tennessee was home to all donors, each a Caucasian adult. The CDR3 has 13 residues. Germline V gene lookup returns CDR1 ENHRY and CDR2 SYGVKD. V lost 6 bases and J 7 bases, leaving 13 bases between the germline ends. V and J are TRBV10-3 and TRBJ2-1, with a weak D call TRBD1 (5 bases). The sample comprised memory CD4+ T cells from PBMCs. The subset is: CD45RA-negative fraction. The origin of this receptor is a man younger than 30 in good health. Some clones in this sample may be carry-over from other donors' samples. CDR3 sequence (DNA): TGTGCCATCAGCCTCTCTGGGGCTAATGAGCAGTTCTTC. As protein: CAISLSGANEQFF.